These T cell receptor beta chains were read from a single sample in a study of T-cell memory formation after mild COVID-19. From the 5' RACE reads, TCRdb called clonotypes with MiXCR, one entry per CDR3 protein. The sample holds roughly 400,000 distinct CDR3 sequences; about a sixth are singletons and the top ten take roughly a fifth. The sequencing input was PBMCs or a T cell subset sorted from them (not recorded which). The receptors stem from a young man who had mild COVID-19 (a few samples of this study predate the infection). Cell type and time point are not known. Both conserved end residues are part of each CDR3. A D gene is named only where the DNA matches it firmly. A clone size is listed for some rows: how often the clone was seen (once, few, many), or a class if it is expanded.

D: NA; V: TRBV5-1; size: NA; J: TRBJ2-7; CDR3: CASSLEANEQYF; DNA: TGCGCCAGCAGCTTGGAGGCCAACGAGCAGTACTTC
D: NA; V: TRBV27; size: NA; J: TRBJ2-1; CDR3: CATSVRGTSSYNEQFF; DNA: TGTGCCACCTCGGTGAGGGGGACCTCCTCCTACAATGAGCAGTTCTTC
D: NA; V: TRBV18; size: NA; J: TRBJ2-5; CDR3: CASSPGGGVRETQYF; DNA: TGTGCCAGCTCACCGGGAGGAGGGGTTCGAGAGACCCAGTACTTC
D: TRBD1; V: TRBV7-9; size: NA; J: TRBJ2-7; CDR3: CASSSPGTVYEQYF; DNA: TGTGCCAGCAGCTCTCCCGGGACAGTTTACGAGCAGTACTTC
D: TRBD2; V: TRBV7-9; size: NA; J: TRBJ2-7; CDR3: CASSLAWASGDYEQYF; DNA: TGTGCCAGCAGCTTAGCGTGGGCTAGCGGGGACTACGAGCAGTACTTC
D: NA; V: TRBV20-1; size: NA; J: TRBJ2-5; CDR3: CSARDGGRGEETQYF; DNA: TGCAGTGCTAGAGACGGGGGCAGGGGCGAAGAGACCCAGTACTTC
D: TRBD2; V: TRBV29-1; size: NA; J: TRBJ2-1; CDR3: CSTRFSGGAYNEQFF; DNA: TGCAGCACCCGCTTTAGCGGGGGGGCTTACAATGAGCAGTTCTTC
D: NA; V: TRBV12-3/TRBV12-4; size: few; J: TRBJ1-2; CDR3: CASRADSQHGYTF; DNA: TGTGCCAGCAGGGCAGACAGTCAACATGGCTACACCTTC
D: TRBD1; V: TRBV23-1; size: NA; J: TRBJ2-2; CDR3: CASSQSPGQGCPGELFF; DNA: TGCGCCAGCAGTCAATCCCCGGGACAGGGGTGTCCCGGGGAGCTGTTTTTT
D: NA; V: TRBV24-1; size: NA; J: TRBJ2-1; CDR3: CAIAARDNEQFF; DNA: TGTGCCATCGCGGCCCGGGACAATGAGCAGTTCTTC
D: NA; V: TRBV7-2; size: NA; J: TRBJ2-1; CDR3: CASSLGAVQSNEQFF; DNA: TGTGCCAGCAGCTTAGGAGCAGTTCAGTCCAATGAGCAGTTCTTC
D: NA; V: TRBV12-3/TRBV12-4; size: NA; J: TRBJ1-2; CDR3: CASSYPRNYGYTF; DNA: TGTGCCAGCAGCTATCCTCGGAACTATGGCTACACCTTC
D: NA; V: TRBV4-3; size: few; J: TRBJ2-3; CDR3: CASSQETAPSTDTQYF; DNA: TGCGCCAGCAGCCAAGAGACCGCCCCTAGCACAGATACGCAGTATTTT
D: NA; V: TRBV11-2; size: NA; J: TRBJ2-2; CDR3: CASSLTLGGELFF; DNA: TGTGCCAGCAGCTTAACCTTAGGAGGGGAGCTGTTTTTT
D: NA; V: TRBV7-9; size: few; J: TRBJ2-7; CDR3: CASSLNLGGGRPYEQYF; DNA: TGTGCCAGCAGCTTAAACTTGGGGGGCGGCAGACCATACGAGCAGTACTTC
D: TRBD1; V: TRBV7-8; size: few; J: TRBJ2-5; CDR3: CASRTGVGETQYF; DNA: TGTGCCAGCAGAACAGGGGTCGGAGAGACCCAGTACTTC
D: NA; V: TRBV5-5; size: NA; J: TRBJ1-1; CDR3: CASSFARETEAFF; DNA: TGTGCCAGCAGCTTCGCGCGGGAGACTGAAGCTTTCTTT
D: NA; V: TRBV6-2/TRBV6-3; size: few; J: TRBJ1-4; CDR3: CASSRSRDEKLFF; DNA: TGTGCCAGCAGCCGCTCGCGGGATGAAAAACTGTTTTTT
D: TRBD2; V: TRBV2; size: NA; J: TRBJ2-3; CDR3: CASSTGLAESTDTQYF; DNA: TGTGCCAGCAGTACCGGACTAGCGGAGAGCACAGATACGCAGTATTTT
D: NA; V: TRBV9; size: few; J: TRBJ2-1; CDR3: CASSVHGQYSYNEQFF; DNA: TGTGCCAGCAGCGTACATGGACAGTACTCCTACAATGAGCAGTTCTTC
D: TRBD2; V: TRBV10-3; size: once; J: TRBJ2-1; CDR3: CAIRQGLAGVDEQFF; DNA: TGTGCCATCAGGCAAGGACTAGCGGGGGTGGATGAGCAGTTCTTC
D: NA; V: TRBV4-3; size: NA; J: TRBJ2-4; CDR3: CASSQAGYDKNIQYF; DNA: TGCGCCAGCAGCCAAGCTGGGTACGACAAAAACATTCAGTACTTC
D: TRBD2; V: TRBV7-8; size: few; J: TRBJ2-1; CDR3: CASATSGGHNEQFF; DNA: TGTGCCAGCGCAACTAGCGGGGGGCACAATGAGCAGTTCTTC
D: TRBD2; V: TRBV7-3; size: NA; J: TRBJ2-3; CDR3: CASSLTPTSGGRLDTQYF; DNA: TGTGCCAGCAGCTTAACACCGACTAGCGGGGGAAGGTTGGATACGCAGTATTTT
D: NA; V: TRBV5-1; size: few; J: TRBJ2-3; CDR3: CASSLDSGLPDTQYF; DNA: TGCGCCAGCAGCTTGGATTCCGGGCTTCCAGATACGCAGTATTTT
D: NA; V: TRBV6-5; size: few; J: TRBJ1-2; CDR3: CASRVGGDRGYTF; DNA: TGTGCCAGCAGGGTCGGTGGGGATCGTGGCTACACCTTC
D: TRBD1; V: TRBV2; size: many; J: TRBJ1-5; CDR3: CASTPRGPGTYSNQPQHF; DNA: TGTGCCAGCACCCCGAGGGGGCCAGGCACTTATAGCAATCAGCCCCAGCATTTT